This TCR beta chain was recorded in a study of cytomegalovirus exposure and HLA in healthy donors (dated by TCRdb to the late 2010s). For context, the study as a whole: An earlier analysis of several hundred of the donors reported about 290 Gb of sequence data and roughly 110 million unique TCR beta sequences from 190 million or so T cells. Roughly 300 gigabases of sequencing data and tens of millions of unique TCR sequences were included in an early release covering roughly 700 HLA-typed donors. Of the roughly 400 genotyped donors, less than 90% were placed in the genetic ancestry cluster associated with self-reported Caucasian donors. The study aimed to test whether signatures of past pathogen exposure could be identified by cataloging public T cell receptors. Using immunosequencing, the study profiled T cell repertoires from 666 subjects and related those repertoires to cytomegalovirus serostatus. Along with the approximately 600-subject first cohort, a separate validation cohort of 120 different subjects was used. To predict cytomegalovirus infection status, the study brought together high-throughput TCR immunosequencing, statistical association of individual TCRs with disease status, and machine learning. To study patterns of TCR occurrence, a later analysis re-analyzed previously published TCR beta repertoires from 700 or so donors and added high-resolution HLA genotyping. The later analysis used no new phenotypic data to find candidate immune exposures, relying instead on TCR beta sequences and their occurrence across donors. An earlier analysis of approximately 640 of the donors applied high-throughput TCR beta sequencing to assess whether each TCR beta V gene segment acted as functional or pseudogenic. Donor age, sex, ethnicity and CMV serostatus were compiled alongside the repertoire data. A later genetic analysis took genome-wide SNP genotypes for about 55% of the roughly 670 donors and used that subset as a discovery cohort. All discovery cohort repertoires had been generated on a single sequencing platform. Class I and class II HLA loci were covered by the typing at four-digit resolution. The number of donors typed differed by locus, with about 629-640 for A, B, C, DRB1 and DQB1, around 500 for DQA1, 606 for DPA1, and approximately 470 for DPB1. Several DR-DQ haplotypes were handled as single units for association and clustering, since linkage in the cohort was strong. Across 300 to 400 genotyped donors of the cohort, an average of about 220,000 unique TCR beta nucleotide sequences per donor were sequenced, and around 20% of those sequences were non-productive.

The cohort consisted of hundreds of healthy bone marrow donors. At the time of sampling, every cohort member was nominally healthy, though immune exposures that went unrecorded were likely present. The donor tested CMV seropositive, placing the donor among the 290 or so seropositive members of the cohort. A peripheral blood sample was collected from each donor, and TCR beta sequencing was performed on peripheral blood mononuclear cells. The Qiagen DNeasy Blood Extraction Kit was used to extract genomic DNA from the blood cell samples. V sheds 3 bases and J sheds 4 bases, leaving 7 bases between their ends. Measured from the cysteine to the phenylalanine, the CDR3 is 13 residues long. Only CDR3 DNA is held: 39 bases, read in frame from base 1. Sequences SGHTA (CDR1) and FQGNSA (CDR2) are obtained from the germline V gene. To prepare the library, the immunoSEQ multiplex PCR assay was applied. For the multiplex PCR, a mixture combining 60 forward primers for TCR Vbeta segments and 13 reverse primers for TCR Jbeta segments was used. Amplification of the CDR3 region of rearranged TCR beta genes was performed with a multiplex PCR assay on genomic DNA. The amplified TCR beta libraries were sequenced on the Illumina HiSeq System as 87-base-pair reads. The original pipeline was this. In a later analysis, 77 million or so unique TCR beta chains were counted across the roughly 610 repertoires, and roughly 11 million of these chains were shared by at least two donors. Raw reads were error-corrected and collapsed into unique sequences by a nearest-neighbor algorithm in which closely related sequences were merged to remove PCR and sequencing errors. V, D and J gene segments were assigned by aligning CDR3 sequences to IMGT reference sequences. For a sequence to be retained, at least a six-nucleotide match to both a V gene segment and a J gene segment was required. Rearrangements were called productive when the CDR3 lacked stop codons and stayed in frame with V and J; all others were non-productive. CDR3 was defined by IMGT convention, running from the second conserved V-encoded cysteine to the conserved J-encoded phenylalanine. In an earlier analysis of around 540 of the donors, sequences lacking an unambiguous match to a single V gene segment were excluded. In an earlier analysis of roughly 500 of the donors, V segments were called functional above 56.7% productive rearrangements and were called segregating when the between-donor standard deviation exceeded 5%. A statistical classification framework was developed to diagnose cytomegalovirus status using the catalog of TCR beta chain sequences. V and J gene assignment, in a later analysis, came from comparing TCR nucleotide sequences with IMGT/GENE-DB human TR gene sequences. The TCRdist pipeline was used in a later analysis to assign CDR3 sequences and most-parsimonious VDJ recombination scenarios. A later analysis defined each TCR beta chain by its CDR3 amino acid sequence plus V-gene family, and excluded reads lacking a unique V-gene family. In a later analysis, nearly 600 highly shared, low-generation-probability nucleotide sequences were removed to address suspected cross-contamination and a sequencing artifact. In a later analysis, a clonal expansion index for each public chain was calculated from normalized within-repertoire ranks of inferred template counts. In a later analysis, generation probabilities were computed with a VDJ recombination model fitted to out-of-frame rearrangements, and the resulting probabilities were checked against IGoR. Hypergeometric tests were used in a later analysis to score TCR-TCR, TCR-HLA and TCR-CMV co-occurrence, with a repertoire-size bias correction applied to the TCR pairs. A later analysis estimated false discovery rates by permuting HLA or CMV assignments 20 times. In a later analysis, co-occurring TCRs were grouped using DBSCAN, and TCRdist sequence similarity was added for clustering within HLA-allele-positive subsets. Repertoires with fewer than 30,000 or more than 120,000 public chains, plus five repertoires with anomalous nucleotide sharing, were excluded from co-occurrence clustering. TCRdb obtained this table from immuneACCESS and retained in-frame rearrangements with V and J assigned. These tables miss some clones; where compared with another copy, unresolved V genes account for less than half of the shortfall, and the remainder is unexplained. That table is the source of V, J and clone size, and D and trimming were worked out from the DNA. The sample table contains about 120,000 clones; only one count was recorded for more than 70% of them. Of the sample, less than 3% is held by the ten largest clones.

Broad study findings and their caveats: In a later analysis, TCR association rates were found to vary across HLA loci, with the most associated TCRs seen for DRB1 alleles and the fewest for HLA-C alleles. When HLA alleles, especially DR and DQ, strongly co-occurred, TCR associations were difficult to assign to individual alleles. A later analysis found that HLA-associated TCR beta chains were more clonally expanded and had lower generation probabilities than equally common non-associated chains. The cohort was sequenced for TCR beta chains only, and without alpha or paired-chain data the features that could be detected were limited. In vitro tests confirmed that a few of the cytomegalovirus-associated TCR beta chains recognize cytomegalovirus antigens. A later analysis associated about 16,000 TCR beta sequences with specific HLA alleles at a false discovery rate of 0.05. Because HLA typing was unavailable for some donors at each locus, only the typed subset was used in association tests. Because counts were too low, seventeen rarely observed V segments, including chromosome 9 orphons, were left out of the earlier analysis of about 500 of the donors. Across donors, most TCR sequences were observed very rarely, whereas some public TCRs were present in many individuals. In the study, around 150 TCR beta chains were listed as associated with cytomegalovirus. In a later genetic analysis, a missense DCLRE1C variant was associated with V-gene and J-gene trimming of TCR beta chains, and the association was replicated in an independent cohort. A further reported finding was that TCR beta sequences accurately predicted the HLA-A and HLA-B alleles for most subjects in the first cohort. The classifier was reported to diagnose cytomegalovirus status with high specificity and sensitivity in both the original cohort and the validation cohort. Because the 87-base-pair reads could not distinguish some IMGT-functional V segments, including TRBV6-2 and TRBV6-3, those segments were excluded. In an earlier analysis of approximately 590 of the donors, most TCR beta V segments were observed in productive rearrangements about 90% or about 30% of the time, broadly matching IMGT annotations. Sequencing depth was assumed to be roughly uniform across donors in the presence/absence analyses, though that assumption may not hold. According to a later genetic analysis, donors in an Asian-associated ancestry cluster had fewer N-insertions in productive TCRs than the roughly 700-donor mean. A group of highly shared sequence variants was considered likely to be a technical artifact of the sequencing pipeline. The only immune exposure information available for the cohort was CMV serostatus. Most CMV-associated TCR beta chains appeared to be HLA-restricted in a later analysis, and the HLA associations seemed to be driven largely by CMV exposure. In a later analysis, several top co-occurrence clusters were reported to appear linked to parvovirus B19, influenza, CMV and Epstein-Barr virus. Linkage disequilibrium might explain the correlated functional status among segregating V segments, but an unknown experimental factor could not be ruled out. According to the authors, the approach could potentially be generalized to other disease states and immunological phenotypes.

The table lists this clone with a count of one. Its target antigen remains unknown. No much larger clone is present one base from it, and per-base qualities are unavailable. The receptor chain draws on TRBV7-2 and TRBJ1-5; no D segment can be confidently identified. Source material: PBMCs. This TCR derives from a woman aged 55-69 years in good health and CMV-seropositive. The nucleotides read TGTGCCAGCAGCTTTAGAGGGAATCAGCCCCAGCATTTT. It codes for CASSFRGNQPQHF.